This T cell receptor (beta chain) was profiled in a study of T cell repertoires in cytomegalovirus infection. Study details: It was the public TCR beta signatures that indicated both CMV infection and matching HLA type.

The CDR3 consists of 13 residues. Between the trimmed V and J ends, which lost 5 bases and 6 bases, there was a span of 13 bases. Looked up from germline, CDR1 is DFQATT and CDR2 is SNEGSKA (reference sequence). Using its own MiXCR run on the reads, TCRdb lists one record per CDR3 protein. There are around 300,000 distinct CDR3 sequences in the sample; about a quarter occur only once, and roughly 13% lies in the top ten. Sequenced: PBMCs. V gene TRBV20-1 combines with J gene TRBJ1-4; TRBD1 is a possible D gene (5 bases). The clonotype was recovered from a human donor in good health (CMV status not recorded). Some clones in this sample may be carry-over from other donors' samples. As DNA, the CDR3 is TGCAGTGCTGCAAGGGGTGAAGATGAAAAACTGTTTTTT. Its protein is CSAARGEDEKLFF.